This note documents a single T cell receptor (beta chain) sequence. TCRdb keeps only in-frame clones here, not all; method: immunoSEQ multiplex PCR. The sample consists of under 300,000 clones, roughly 90% of them appearing once. This specimen comes from a study of blood T cell repertoires in COVID-19. Looking at the study overall: T cells, B-cell-depleted T cells, or PBMCs provided the cDNA or gDNA that served as material.

The germline V and J ends were trimmed by 6 bases and 0 bases, with 11 bases remaining between them. Germline-derived CDR1 and CDR2 are SNHLY and FYNNEI. The CDR3 has 14 amino acids. The TCR comes from a man in his forties or fifties with acute or convalescent COVID-19. This rearrangement joins TRBV2 to TRBJ1-1; D is perhaps TRBD1 (5 bases). The sample was peripheral blood. The CDR3 reads CASSLTELNTEAFF. CDR3 bases: TGTGCCAGCAGCCTGACAGAGCTGAACACTGAAGCTTTCTTT.